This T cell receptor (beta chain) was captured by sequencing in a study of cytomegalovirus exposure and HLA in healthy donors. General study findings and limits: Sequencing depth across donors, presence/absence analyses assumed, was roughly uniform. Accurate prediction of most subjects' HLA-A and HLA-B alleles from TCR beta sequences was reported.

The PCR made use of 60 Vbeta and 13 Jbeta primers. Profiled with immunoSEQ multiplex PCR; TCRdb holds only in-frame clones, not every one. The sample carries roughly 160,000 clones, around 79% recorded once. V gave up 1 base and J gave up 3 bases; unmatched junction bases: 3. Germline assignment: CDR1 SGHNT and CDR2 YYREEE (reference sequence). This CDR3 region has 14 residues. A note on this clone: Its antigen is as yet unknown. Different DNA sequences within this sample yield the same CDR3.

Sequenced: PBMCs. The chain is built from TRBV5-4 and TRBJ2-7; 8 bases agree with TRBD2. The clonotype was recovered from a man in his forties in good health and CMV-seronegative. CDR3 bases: TGTGCCAGCAGCTTGTTTACTAGCGGCTACGAGCAGTACTTC. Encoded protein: CASSLFTSGYEQYF. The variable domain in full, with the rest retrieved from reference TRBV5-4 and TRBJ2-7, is ETGVTQSPTHLIKTRGQQVTLRCSSQSGHNTVSWYQQALGQGPQFIFQYYREEENGRGNFPPRFSGLQFPNYSSELNVNALELDDSALYLCASSLFTSGYEQYFGPGTRLTVT.